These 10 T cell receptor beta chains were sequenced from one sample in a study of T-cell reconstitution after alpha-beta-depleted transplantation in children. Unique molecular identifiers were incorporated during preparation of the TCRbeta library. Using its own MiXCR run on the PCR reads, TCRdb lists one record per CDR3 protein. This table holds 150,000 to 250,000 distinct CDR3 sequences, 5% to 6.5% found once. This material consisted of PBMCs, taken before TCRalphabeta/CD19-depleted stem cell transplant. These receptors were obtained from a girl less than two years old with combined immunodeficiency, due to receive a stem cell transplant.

CDR3 in amino acids: CSARSADTYEQYF. The CDR3 bases are TGCAGTGCTAGATCAGCAGATACCTACGAGCAGTACTTC. The chain recombines TRBV20-1 with TRBJ2-7; the D is unclear. Germline loops: CDR1 DFQATT, CDR2 SNEGSKA (reference sequence). The CDR3 runs 13 residues. The V end was cut by 2 bases, the J end by 2 bases, with 10 bases between.

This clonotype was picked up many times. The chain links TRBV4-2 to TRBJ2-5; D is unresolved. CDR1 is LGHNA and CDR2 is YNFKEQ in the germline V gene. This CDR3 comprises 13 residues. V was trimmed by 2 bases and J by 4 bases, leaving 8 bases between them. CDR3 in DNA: TGTGCCAGCAGCCAAAACGTAATAGAGACCCAGTACTTC. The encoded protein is CASSQNVIETQYF.

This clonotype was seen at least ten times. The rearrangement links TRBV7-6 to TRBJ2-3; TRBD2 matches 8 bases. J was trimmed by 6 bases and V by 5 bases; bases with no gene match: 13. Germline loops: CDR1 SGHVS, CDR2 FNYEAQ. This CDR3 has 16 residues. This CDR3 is CASSNTVAGPNDTQYF. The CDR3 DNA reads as TGTGCCAGCAGCAACACTGTAGCGGGGCCAAACGATACGCAGTATTTT.

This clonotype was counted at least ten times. The CDR3 DNA follows: TGTGCCAGCAGCGCCCTAGCGGGGGGGCACACCGGGGAGCTGTTTTTT. Its protein is CASSALAGGHTGELFF. The chain employs TRBV9 and TRBJ2-2; 12 positions match TRBD2. Trimming removed 3 bases from V and 3 bases from J; junction bases left unmatched: 3. The CDR3 loop spans 16 amino acids. Germline loops: CDR1 SGDLS, CDR2 YYNGEE.

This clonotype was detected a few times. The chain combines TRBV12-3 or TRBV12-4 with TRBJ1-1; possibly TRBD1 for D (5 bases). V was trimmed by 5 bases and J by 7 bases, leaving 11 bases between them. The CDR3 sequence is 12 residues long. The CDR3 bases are TGTGCCAGCAGTCCCGGGGGGGGTGAAGCTTTCTTT. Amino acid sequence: CASSPGGGEAFF.

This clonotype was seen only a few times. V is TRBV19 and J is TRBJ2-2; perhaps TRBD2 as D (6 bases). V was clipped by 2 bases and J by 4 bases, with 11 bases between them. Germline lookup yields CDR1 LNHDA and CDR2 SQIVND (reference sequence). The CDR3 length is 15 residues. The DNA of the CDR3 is TGTGCCAGTAGTATATTGGGACTTAGCACCGGGGAGCTGTTTTTT. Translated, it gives CASSILGLSTGELFF.

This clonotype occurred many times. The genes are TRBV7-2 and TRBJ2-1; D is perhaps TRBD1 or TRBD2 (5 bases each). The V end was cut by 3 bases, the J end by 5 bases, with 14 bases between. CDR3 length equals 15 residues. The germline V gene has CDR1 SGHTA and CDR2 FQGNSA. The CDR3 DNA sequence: TGTGCCAGCAGCTTTACAGGCTTCGGGAACAATGAGCAGTTCTTC. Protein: CASSFTGFGNNEQFF.

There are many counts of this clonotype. The CDR3 DNA sequence: TGTGCCAGCAGTTTAGTAAGCGGGATATACAATGAGCAGTTCTTC. It encodes CASSLVSGIYNEQFF. The gene calls are TRBV12-3 or TRBV12-4 and TRBJ2-1, with 7 nucleotides matching TRBD2. The V and J ends lost 1 base and 4 bases, in that order; junction bases with no gene match: 4. The CDR3 runs to 15 residues.

The CDR3 nucleotides are TGCGCCAGCAGCCATGGACGGAGGTACGAGCAGTACTTC. Protein: CASSHGRRYEQYF. The chain is built from TRBV4-3 and TRBJ2-7; D may be TRBD2 (5 bases). V was shortened by 3 bases and J by 4 bases, with 10 bases between the two germline ends. CDR3 length: 13 residues. Germline values: CDR1 LGHNA, CDR2 YSLEER.

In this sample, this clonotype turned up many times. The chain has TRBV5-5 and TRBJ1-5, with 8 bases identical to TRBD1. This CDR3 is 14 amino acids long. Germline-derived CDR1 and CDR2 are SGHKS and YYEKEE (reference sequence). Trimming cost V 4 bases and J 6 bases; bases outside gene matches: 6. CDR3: CASSATGGSQPQHF. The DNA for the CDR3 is TGTGCCAGCAGCGCTACAGGGGGGAGTCAGCCCCAGCATTTT.